This TCR beta chain was identified in a study of blood T cell repertoires in COVID-19. Across the study: Some COVID-19 samples were acute and others convalescent; all came from the United States, Italy and Spain. The cDNA or gDNA used as material had been derived from T cells, B-cell-depleted T cells, or PBMCs.

Original handling: Reference gene primer amplification gave nucleated cell count estimates. Method: immunoSEQ multiplex PCR; TCRdb's copy keeps in-frame clones and lacks some. V, J and clone size reflect that table, while D and trimming were determined from the DNA. The table lists more than 65,000 clones, roughly 89% of them singletons. CDR3 size: 16 residues. V gave up 1 base and J gave up 5 bases, with 15 bases separating them. Germline CDR1 reads PRHDT; CDR2 reads FYEKMQ (reference sequence). The sequence was collected from a woman older than 75 with active or convalescent COVID-19. What was sequenced was peripheral blood. The chain employs TRBV13 and TRBJ2-4; D not resolved. The CDR3 DNA follows: TGTGCCAGCAGCTTAGCCCCCCACAGATCCCAAAACATTCAGTACTTC. Translating it yields CASSLAPHRSQNIQYF.